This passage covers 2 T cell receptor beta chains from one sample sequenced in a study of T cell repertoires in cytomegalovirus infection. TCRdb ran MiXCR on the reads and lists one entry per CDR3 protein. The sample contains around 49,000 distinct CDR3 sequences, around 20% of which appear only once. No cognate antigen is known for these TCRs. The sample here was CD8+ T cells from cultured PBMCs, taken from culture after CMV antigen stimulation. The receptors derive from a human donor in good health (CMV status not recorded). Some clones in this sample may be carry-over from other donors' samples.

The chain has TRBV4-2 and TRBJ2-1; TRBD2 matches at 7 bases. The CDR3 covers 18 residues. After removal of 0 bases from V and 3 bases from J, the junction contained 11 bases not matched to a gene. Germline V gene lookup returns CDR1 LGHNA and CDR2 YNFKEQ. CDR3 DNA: TGTGCCAGCAGCCAAGACCCTTGGGGCGGGAGTATCTACAATGAGCAGTTCTTC. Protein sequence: CASSQDPWGGSIYNEQFF.

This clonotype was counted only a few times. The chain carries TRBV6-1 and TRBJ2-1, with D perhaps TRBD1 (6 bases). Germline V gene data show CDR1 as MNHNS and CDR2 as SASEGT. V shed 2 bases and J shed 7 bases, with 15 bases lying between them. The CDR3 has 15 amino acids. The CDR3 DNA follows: TGTGCCAGCAGTGAATTTGGGGGCTCATTGAATGAGCAGTTCTTC. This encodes CASSEFGGSLNEQFF.